This passage covers 18 T cell receptor beta chains from one sample sequenced in a study of blood T cell repertoires in COVID-19. Sequenced by immunoSEQ multiplex PCR; TCRdb stores in-frame clones only, minus some. The sample comprises about 210,000 clones, around four fifths of which are singletons, and under 3.5% rests with the top ten. The specimen was peripheral blood. The receptors come from a man aged 45 to 65 with active or convalescent COVID-19.

This clone was observed a single time. The chain joins TRBV19 to TRBJ1-5; D call uncertain. The germline gives CDR1 LNHDA, CDR2 SQIVND (reference sequence). V gave up 3 bases and J gave up 1 base, with 7 bases separating them. The CDR3 is made up of 14 amino acids. The CDR3 sequence is CASSIRRSNQPQHF. The DNA for the CDR3 is TGTGCCAGTAGTATCCGGAGAAGCAATCAGCCCCAGCATTTT.

This clone came up once. The chain employs TRBV10-3 and TRBJ1-3; TRBD1 matches 7 bases. Germline V lookup: CDR1 ENHRY, CDR2 SYGVKD. The CDR3 contains 17 residues. Trimming took 0 bases from V and 2 from J; bases not matched to a gene: 7. The chain's CDR3 is CAISESSTGDAGNTIYF. Here the CDR3 DNA reads TGTGCCATCAGTGAGTCTTCTACAGGGGATGCTGGAAACACCATATATTTT.

The chain has TRBV6-2 or TRBV6-3 and TRBJ1-2; 8 bases line up with TRBD1. This CDR3 is built from 13 residues. Per the germline V gene, CDR1 is MNHEY and CDR2 is SVGEGT. V lost 2 bases to trimming and J lost 8 bases; unmatched junction nucleotides: 4. The chain's CDR3 is CASSYTTGAGYTF. The CDR3 region has the DNA TGTGCCAGCAGTTACACGACAGGGGCCGGCTACACCTTC.

V gene TRBV2 combines with J gene TRBJ2-7; the match to TRBD1 covers 10 bases. This CDR3 comprises 12 residues. Germline V gene sequence: CDR1 SNHLY, CDR2 FYNNEI. Trimming took 10 bases from V and 4 from J; bases not matched to a gene: 4. CDR3 bases: TGTGCCACCAGGGGACAGGGGTACGAGCAGTACTTC. The encoded protein is CATRGQGYEQYF.

V gene TRBV19 combines with J gene TRBJ2-7; D not certain. The CDR3 runs 14 residues. Trimming took off 4 bases at V and 4 bases at J, with 14 bases between the two ends. Germline CDR1 is LNHDA and CDR2 is SQIVND (reference sequence). DNA for the CDR3: TGTGCCAGTAGTACGCCCCAGCGTTGGTACGAGCAGTACTTC. Protein product: CASSTPQRWYEQYF. Full variable domain (outside the CDR3, taken from reference TRBV19 and TRBJ2-7): DGGITQSPKYLFRKEGQNVTLSCEQNLNHDAMYWYRQDPGQGLRLIYYSQIVNDFQKGDIAEGYSVSREKKESFPLTVTSAQKNPTAFYLCASSTPQRWYEQYFGPGTRLTVT.

On this clone: This sample includes further DNA sequences coding for the same CDR3. The V call is TRBV18, the J call TRBJ1-5; a possible D gene is TRBD1 (5 bases). Trimming removed 6 bases from V and 5 bases from J, with 11 bases in between. Germline assignment: CDR1 KGHSH and CDR2 LQKENI. This CDR3 has 13 residues. The CDR3: CASSPGGDQPQHF. DNA for the CDR3: TGTGCCAGCTCCCCGGGGGGGGATCAGCCCCAGCATTTT.

The CDR3 DNA follows: TGTGCCAGCAGCTTATGGGAGGGAGAGACCCAGTACTTC. As protein: CASSLWEGETQYF. V and J are TRBV7-2 and TRBJ2-5, with 7 bases lining up with TRBD2. The trim removed 2 bases at V and 4 bases at J, leaving 1 base unmatched. Germline CDR1 is SGHTA and CDR2 is FQGNSA. CDR3 size: 13 residues.

This rearrangement joins TRBV6-5 to TRBJ2-7; TRBD1 matches at 11 bases. From germline, CDR1 is MNHEY and CDR2 SVGAGI. This CDR3 contains 14 residues. The V segment lost 6 bases and the J segment 6 bases; nucleotides outside the gene matches: 7. This CDR3 reads CASRGTGGVSEQYF. The CDR3 DNA follows: TGTGCCAGCAGGGGGACAGGGGGGGTGAGCGAGCAGTACTTC.

The chain has TRBV28 and TRBJ1-1; TRBD1 agrees at 8 bases. The V and J ends lost 3 bases and 5 bases, in that order; junction bases with no gene match: 8. Germline V gene sequence: CDR1 MDHEN, CDR2 SYDVKM. This CDR3 comprises 15 residues. The CDR3 is CASSLGDRLGTEAFF. The CDR3 DNA reads as TGTGCCAGCAGTTTGGGGGACAGGTTGGGGACTGAAGCTTTCTTT.

The rearrangement uses TRBV5-5 and TRBJ2-5, with TRBD1 matching over 8 bases. Looked up from germline, CDR1 is SGHKS and CDR2 is YYEKEE (reference sequence). This CDR3 has 14 residues. J lost 5 bases, V lost 1 base, and 4 bases had no gene match. CDR3 nucleotide sequence: TGTGCCAGCAGCTTGTGGACAGGGAAGGAGACCCAGTACTTC. This sequence encodes CASSLWTGKETQYF.

This chain connects TRBV7-2 to TRBJ1-1; 8 bases align to TRBD1. CDR3 length: 13 residues. V dropped 5 bases and J dropped 6; count of bases not matched to a gene: 5. Germline values: CDR1 SGHTA, CDR2 FQGNSA. The chain's CDR3 is CASSLGQGSEAFF. The CDR3 DNA is TGTGCCAGCAGCCTAGGACAGGGCTCTGAAGCTTTCTTT.

Notes on this clone: This sample also contains other DNA sequences that code for the same CDR3. The rearrangement links TRBV19 to TRBJ2-7, with TRBD1 matching 11 bases. V lost 4 bases to trimming and J lost 4 bases; unmatched junction nucleotides: 3. Germline CDR1 and CDR2: LNHDA and SQIVND (reference sequence). The CDR3 runs to 14 residues. The CDR3 DNA reads TGTGCCAGTAGTACAGGACAGGGGGCTTACGAGCAGTACTTC. Amino acid sequence: CASSTGQGAYEQYF. Filled out from reference TRBV19 and TRBJ2-7, the complete variable domain reads DGGITQSPKYLFRKEGQNVTLSCEQNLNHDAMYWYRQDPGQGLRLIYYSQIVNDFQKGDIAEGYSVSREKKESFPLTVTSAQKNPTAFYLCASSTGQGAYEQYFGPGTRLTVT.

This clone appeared a single time. The chain is built from TRBV7-9 and TRBJ1-4; TRBD1 agrees at 8 bases. The trim removed 3 bases at V and 8 bases at J, leaving 8 bases unmatched. Germline CDR1 is SEHNR and CDR2 is FQNEAQ (reference sequence). The CDR3 spans 15 residues. The CDR3, as DNA: TGTGCCAGCAGCTTGAACAGGGGGGGAGGAGAAAAACTGTTTTTT. Amino acid sequence: CASSLNRGGGEKLFF. Full variable domain (missing parts from reference TRBV7-9 and TRBJ1-4): DTGVSQNPRHKITKRGQNVTFRCDPISEHNRLYWYRQTLGQGPEFLTYFQNEAQLEKSRLLSDRFSAERPKGSFSTLEIQRTEQGDSAMYLCASSLNRGGGEKLFFGSGTQLSVL.

At least ten counts were recorded for this clone. V is TRBV20-1 and J is TRBJ1-5; possibly TRBD1 for D (5 bases). CDR1 and CDR2 (germline): DFQATT, SNEGSKA (reference sequence). There are 13 residues in the CDR3. Trimming took 3 bases from V and 7 from J, leaving 13 bases between them. The CDR3 DNA is TGCAGTGCTAGTAGGGACTGGGGCCAGCCCCAGCATTTT. Protein product: CSASRDWGQPQHF.

The CDR3 spells CASSLGVDNQPQHF. For the CDR3, the DNA is TGCGCCAGCAGCTTAGGGGTCGATAATCAGCCCCAGCATTTT. This rearrangement joins TRBV5-1 to TRBJ1-5, with a tentative D call TRBD1 (5 bases). Trimming shortened V by 2 bases and J by 4 bases, and 10 bases separated the two germline ends. Looked up from germline, CDR1 is SGHRS and CDR2 is YFSETQ. This CDR3 is 14 amino acids long.

The rearrangement links TRBV27 to TRBJ1-5; weak D call: TRBD1 (6 bases). V was cut by 4 bases and J by 7 bases, with 11 bases left in between. CDR1 is MNHEY and CDR2 is SMNVEV in the germline V gene (reference sequence). The CDR3 covers 13 residues. CDR3 amino acids: CASSSTTGQPQHF. Written as DNA, the CDR3 is TGTGCCAGCAGTTCCACCACAGGGCAGCCCCAGCATTTT.

J is TRBJ2-3 and V is TRBV7-2; D may be TRBD1 (6 bases). Germline V gene data show CDR1 as SGHTA and CDR2 as FQGNSA. The V end was cut by 6 bases, the J end by 2 bases, with 12 bases between. This CDR3 region has 14 residues. The DNA for the CDR3 is TGTGCCAGCAGGGACAGAGTGTCCACAGATACGCAGTATTTT. It specifies CASRDRVSTDTQYF. The full variable domain, in which reference TRBV7-2 and TRBJ2-3 provide the parts outside the CDR3, is GAGVSQSPSNKVTEKGKDVELRCDPISGHTALYWYRQSLGQGLEFLIYFQGNSAPDKSGLPSDRFSAERTGGSVSTLTIQRTQQEDSAVYLCASRDRVSTDTQYFGPGTRLTVL.

The chain links TRBV27 to TRBJ1-6; D may be TRBD1 (6 bases). The CDR3 runs 16 residues. Germline V gives CDR1 MNHEY, CDR2 SMNVEV (reference sequence). Trimming removed 5 bases at V and 11 bases at J, with 22 bases between. CDR3: CASSLNQGQPGTPLHF. CDR3 coding DNA: TGTGCCAGCAGTCTAAACCAAGGACAGCCTGGGACACCCCTCCACTTT.